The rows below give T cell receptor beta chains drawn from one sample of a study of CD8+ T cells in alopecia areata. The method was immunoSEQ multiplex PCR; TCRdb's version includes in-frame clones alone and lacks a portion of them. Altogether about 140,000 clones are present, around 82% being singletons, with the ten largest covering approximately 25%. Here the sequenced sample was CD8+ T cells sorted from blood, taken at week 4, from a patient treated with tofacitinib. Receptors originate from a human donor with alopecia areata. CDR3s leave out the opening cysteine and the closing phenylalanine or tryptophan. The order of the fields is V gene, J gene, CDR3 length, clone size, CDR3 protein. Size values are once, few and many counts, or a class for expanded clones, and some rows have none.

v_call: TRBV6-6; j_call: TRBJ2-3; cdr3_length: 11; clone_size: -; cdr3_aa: ASSGTDTDTQY
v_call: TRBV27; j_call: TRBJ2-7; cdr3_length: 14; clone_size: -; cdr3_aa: ASSPSPGTFPYEQY
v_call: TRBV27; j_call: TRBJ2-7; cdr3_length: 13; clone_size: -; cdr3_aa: ASSLGLAGVNEQY
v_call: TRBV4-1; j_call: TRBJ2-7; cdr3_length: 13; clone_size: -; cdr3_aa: ASSQDHGRVDEQY
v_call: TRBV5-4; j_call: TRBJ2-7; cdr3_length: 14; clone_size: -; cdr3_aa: ASSYDRKTADGEQY
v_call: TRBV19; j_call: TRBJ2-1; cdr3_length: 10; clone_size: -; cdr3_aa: ASGPPNNEQF
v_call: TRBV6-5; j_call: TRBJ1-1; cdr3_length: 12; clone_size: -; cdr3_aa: ASSWAGAETEAF
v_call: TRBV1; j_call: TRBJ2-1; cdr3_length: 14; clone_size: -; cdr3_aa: TSSRSTGKNYNEQF
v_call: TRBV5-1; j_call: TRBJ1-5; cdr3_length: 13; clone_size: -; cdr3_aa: ASSETGYSNQPQH
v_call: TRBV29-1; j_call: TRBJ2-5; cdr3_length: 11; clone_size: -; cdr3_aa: SVNRGGQETQY
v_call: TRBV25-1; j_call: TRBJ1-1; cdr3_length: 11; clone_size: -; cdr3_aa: ASSPTPGTEAF
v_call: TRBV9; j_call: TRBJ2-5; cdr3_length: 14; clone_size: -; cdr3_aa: ASSSRTSGAQETQY
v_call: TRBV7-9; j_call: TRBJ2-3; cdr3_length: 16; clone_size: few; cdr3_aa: ASSSAPHRVEWTDTQY
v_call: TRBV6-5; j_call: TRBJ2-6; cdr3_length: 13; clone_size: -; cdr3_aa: ASSYEGSGANVLT
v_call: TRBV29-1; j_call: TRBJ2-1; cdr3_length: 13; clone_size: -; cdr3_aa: SVEGQESSYNEQF
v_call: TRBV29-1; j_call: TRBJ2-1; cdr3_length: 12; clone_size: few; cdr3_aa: SVRRGSSYNEQF
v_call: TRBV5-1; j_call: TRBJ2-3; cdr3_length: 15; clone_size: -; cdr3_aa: ASSLGTSGLDTDTQY
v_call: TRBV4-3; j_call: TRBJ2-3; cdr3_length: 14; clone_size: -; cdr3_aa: ASSPWAGGPIDTQY
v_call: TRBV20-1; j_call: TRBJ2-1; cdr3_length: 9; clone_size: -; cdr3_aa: SARQSIEQF
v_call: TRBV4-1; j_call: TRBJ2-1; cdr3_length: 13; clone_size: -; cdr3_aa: ASSPLAGGHNEQF